This TCR beta chain emerged from a study of cytomegalovirus exposure and HLA in healthy donors. V lost 5 bases and J lost 4; bases outside the gene matches: 9. The CDR3 has 15 amino acids. CDR1 and CDR2 from the germline V gene are MNHNS and SASEGT. The PCR employed 60 Vbeta primers together with 13 Jbeta primers. This table comes from immunoSEQ multiplex PCR, and its TCRdb copy is limited to in-frame clones, with some not included. This table has about 160,000 clones, 75% to 90% appearing once. This sequence originates from a male donor in good health and CMV-seropositive. Sequencing input: PBMCs. The chain links TRBV6-1 to TRBJ2-7; TRBD1 aligns across 9 bases. CDR3: CASSSRTGVRYEQYF. CDR3 DNA: TGTGCCAGCAGTTCCCGGACAGGGGTTAGATACGAGCAGTACTTC.